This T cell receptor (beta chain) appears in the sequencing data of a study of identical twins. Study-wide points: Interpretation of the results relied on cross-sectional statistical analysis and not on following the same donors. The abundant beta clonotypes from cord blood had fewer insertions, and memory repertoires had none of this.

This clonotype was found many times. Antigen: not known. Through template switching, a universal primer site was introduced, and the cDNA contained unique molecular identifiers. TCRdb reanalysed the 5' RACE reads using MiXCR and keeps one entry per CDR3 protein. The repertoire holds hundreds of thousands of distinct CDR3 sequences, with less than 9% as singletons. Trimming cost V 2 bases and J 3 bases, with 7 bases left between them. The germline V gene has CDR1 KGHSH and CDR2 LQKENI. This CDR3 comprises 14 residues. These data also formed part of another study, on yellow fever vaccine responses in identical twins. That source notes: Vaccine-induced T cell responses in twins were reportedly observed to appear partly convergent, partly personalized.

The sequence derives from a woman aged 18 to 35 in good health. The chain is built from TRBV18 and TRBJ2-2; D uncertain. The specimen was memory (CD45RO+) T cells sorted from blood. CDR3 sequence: CASSPGPYTGELFF. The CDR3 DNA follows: TGTGCCAGCTCACCAGGGCCCTACACCGGGGAGCTGTTTTTT.